One and the same sample provided the 20 T cell receptor beta chains below, sequenced in a study of T cell clonotyping in hematopoietic cell transplantation. Sequencing used immunoSEQ multiplex PCR; TCRdb keeps in-frame clones, though not all of them. The sample lists 15,000 to 20,000 clones, around nine tenths seen once, with approximately 5.3% in the top ten. What was sequenced was peripheral blood mononuclear cells. Source of these receptors: a man aged 40-49 years in good health. Some clones in this sample may be carry-over from other donors' samples.

The genes are TRBV19 and TRBJ2-2; 8 positions agree with TRBD1. This CDR3 spans 15 amino acids. CDR1 is LNHDA and CDR2 is SQIVND in the germline V gene (reference sequence). Trimming took 1 base from V and 14 from J; bases not matched to a gene: 12. CDR3 loop: CASSIVETGDLRLFF. Written as DNA, the CDR3 is TGTGCCAGTAGTATAGTCGAGACAGGGGATCTTAGACTGTTTTTT.

This rearrangement joins TRBV30 to TRBJ2-1, with D possibly TRBD2 on 6 matching bases. The germline gives CDR1 GTSNPN, CDR2 SVGIG (reference sequence). The CDR3 extends over 14 amino acids. Trimming stripped 8 bases from V and 0 bases from J, with 14 bases between. The CDR3 spells CALGGSSSYNEQFF. CDR3 bases: TGTGCCCTAGGAGGGTCCAGCTCCTACAATGAGCAGTTCTTC.

The chain recombines TRBV27 with TRBJ1-6; D perhaps matches TRBD1 (6 bases). The V end lost 6 bases, the J end lost 6 bases, and 9 bases lay between the germline ends. This CDR3 region has 13 residues. Germline V gene sequence: CDR1 MNHEY, CDR2 SMNVEV (reference sequence). DNA for the CDR3: TGTGCCAGCAGAACAGGGTTTAATTCACCCCTCCACTTT. Translation: CASRTGFNSPLHF.

Only a few counts were recorded for this clone. The chain couples TRBV5-1 to TRBJ2-1; no clear D gene. This CDR3 region has 11 residues. Trimming cost V 4 bases and J 10 bases, with 9 bases left between them. CDR1 and CDR2 (germline): SGHRS, YFSETQ. CDR3 nucleotides: TGCGCCAGCAGCCCGGACGGGGAGCAGTTCTTC. Protein: CASSPDGEQFF.

This chain connects TRBV11-2 to TRBJ2-1; a weak D match, TRBD2 (8 bases). This CDR3 region has 15 residues. V was cut by 7 bases and J by 5 bases, with 18 bases left in between. Germline V lookup: CDR1 SGHAT, CDR2 FQNNGV. The CDR3 nucleotides are TGTGCCAGCACCACGGGAGGGACAGCCAACAATGAGCAGTTCTTC. Its protein product is CASTTGGTANNEQFF.

The rearrangement joins TRBV4-3 to TRBJ2-1; D call uncertain. Germline V gene lookup returns CDR1 LGHNA and CDR2 YSLEER. This CDR3 is 15 amino acids long. Trimming took 6 bases from V and 0 from J, leaving 12 bases between them. The CDR3 loop reads CASSTVVSSYNEQFF. The CDR3 DNA reads as TGCGCCAGCAGTACAGTGGTTAGCTCCTACAATGAGCAGTTCTTC.

The chain combines TRBV27 with TRBJ2-7; D is uncertain. V was clipped by 7 bases and J by 0 bases, with 13 bases between them. CDR1 and CDR2 from the germline V gene are MNHEY and SMNVEV (reference sequence). CDR3 size: 14 residues. Written as DNA, the CDR3 is TGTGCCAGCAAACGACGGCAAGTCTCCTACGAGCAGTACTTC. This gives the protein CASKRRQVSYEQYF.

The gene calls are TRBV29-1 and TRBJ1-2, with D uncertain. Germline CDR1 is SQVTM and CDR2 is ANQGSEA. Trimming shortened V by 0 bases and J by 8 bases, and 13 bases separated the two germline ends. The CDR3 length is 13 residues. CDR3 amino acids: CSVEDRSGVGYTF. CDR3 nucleotides: TGCAGCGTTGAAGACAGGTCTGGGGTGGGCTACACCTTC.

This clone was seen just once. The chain links TRBV5-4 to TRBJ2-1; tentatively, D is TRBD2 (6 bases). V was trimmed by 3 bases and J by 1 base, leaving 14 bases between them. This CDR3 contains 16 residues. Germline values: CDR1 SGHNT, CDR2 YYREEE (reference sequence). The CDR3 spells CASSSRTSPSYNEQFF. In nucleotides, the CDR3 is TGTGCCAGCAGCTCGCGAACTAGCCCTTCCTACAATGAGCAGTTCTTC.

V gene TRBV25-1 combines with J gene TRBJ1-2; D is ambiguous. Trimming took 2 bases from V and 4 from J, leaving 5 bases between them. The CDR3 loop spans 12 amino acids. Per the germline V gene, CDR1 is MGHDK and CDR2 is SYGVNS. The CDR3 loop reads CASSEASYGYTF. As DNA, the CDR3 is TGTGCCAGCAGTGAAGCCAGCTATGGCTACACCTTC.

The chain recombines TRBV29-1 with TRBJ2-7; TRBD1 aligns across 9 bases. The CDR3 consists of 14 residues. The germline V gene encodes CDR1 SQVTM and CDR2 ANQGSEA. With 7 bases clipped from V and 3 bases from J, the junction kept 10 bases outside the gene matches. The CDR3: CSALKGQGSYEQYF. Written as DNA, the CDR3 is TGCAGCGCGCTCAAAGGACAGGGGAGCTACGAGCAGTACTTC.

This rearrangement joins TRBV7-6 to TRBJ2-2; D remains ambiguous. V lost 5 bases, J lost 7 bases, and 14 bases lay in between. The CDR3 sequence is 14 residues long. Germline lookup yields CDR1 SGHVS and CDR2 FNYEAQ. The CDR3 coding sequence is TGTGCCAGCAGCAGTAGTGGGGTCCTCGGGGAGCTGTTTTTT. It encodes CASSSSGVLGELFF.

The chain recombines TRBV25-1 with TRBJ1-4; unclear D gene. CDR1 MGHDK and CDR2 SYGVNS come from the germline V gene. Trimming took 5 bases from V and 7 from J, leaving 8 bases between them. The CDR3 totals 12 residues. The chain's CDR3 is CASSYSFEKLFF. In DNA form, the CDR3 reads TGTGCCAGCAGTTACAGCTTTGAAAAACTGTTTTTT. Using reference TRBV25-1 and TRBJ1-4 for the parts outside the CDR3, the full variable domain is EADIYQTPRYLVIGTGKKITLECSQTMGHDKMYWYQQDPGMELHLIHYSYGVNSTEKGDLSSESTVSRIRTEHFPLTLESARPSHTSQYLCASSYSFEKLFFGSGTQLSVL.

This clone appeared once. The J gene is TRBJ2-7, the V gene TRBV5-1; D unresolved. This CDR3 region has 14 residues. From germline, CDR1 is SGHRS and CDR2 YFSETQ. V was shortened by 5 bases and J by 2 bases, with 14 bases between the two germline ends. The CDR3, as DNA: TGCGCCAGCAGTTCGGGTGACATAACCTACGAGCAGTACTTC. The encoded protein is CASSSGDITYEQYF.

This chain links TRBV5-4 with TRBJ1-1; TRBD1 matches 8 bases. With V trimmed by 4 bases and J by 7 bases, 3 bases remained unmatched. The germline CDR1 and CDR2 sequences are SGHNT and YYREEE (reference sequence). The length of the CDR3 is 12 residues. CDR3 nucleotides: TGTGCCAGCAGCGGGGACAGGTATGAAGCTTTCTTT. Translating it yields CASSGDRYEAFF.

This chain links TRBV29-1 with TRBJ2-3; D unclear. From germline, CDR1 is SQVTM and CDR2 ANQGSEA. V lost 5 bases, J lost 0 bases, and 9 bases lay in between. The CDR3 has 13 residues. The CDR3 region is CSVTVGSTDTQYF. CDR3 sequence (DNA): TGCAGCGTTACCGTGGGAAGCACAGATACGCAGTATTTT.

The J gene is TRBJ2-7, the V gene TRBV6-4; 9 bases line up with TRBD2. Germline loops: CDR1 MRHNA, CDR2 SNTAGT. This CDR3 comprises 13 residues. V trimming: 3 bases; J trimming: 9 bases; junction bases outside the gene matches: 6. CDR3 nucleotides: TGTGCCAGCAGTGAGGTTGCGGGAGGGCGGCAGTACTTC. Translation: CASSEVAGGRQYF.

The chain combines TRBV7-3 with TRBJ2-1; 7 bases align to TRBD2. This CDR3 region has 15 residues. V lost 3 bases to trimming and J lost 1 base; unmatched junction nucleotides: 3. Germline-derived CDR1 and CDR2 are SGHTA and FQGTGA. CDR3 protein: CASSLGGDSYNEQFF. The DNA for the CDR3 is TGTGCCAGCAGCTTGGGGGGGGATTCCTACAATGAGCAGTTCTTC.

The chain links TRBV30 to TRBJ2-7, with 12 bases matching TRBD2. V gave up 5 bases and J gave up 2 bases; unmatched junction bases: 7. Per germline, CDR1 GTSNPN and CDR2 SVGIG (reference sequence). The CDR3 totals 15 residues. The CDR3: CAWSTGTSGPYEQYF. CDR3 bases: TGTGCCTGGTCTACCGGGACTAGCGGGCCCTACGAGCAGTACTTC. The entire variable domain, with the rest obtained from reference TRBV30 and TRBJ2-7, is as follows: SQTIHQWPATLVQPVGSPLSLECTVEGTSNPNLYWYRQAAGRGLQLLFYSVGIGQISSEVPQNLSASRPQDRQFILSSKKLLLSDSGFYLCAWSTGTSGPYEQYFGPGTRLTVT.

V is TRBV7-9 and J is TRBJ2-7; D not resolved. This CDR3 spans 13 amino acids. In germline, CDR1 is SEHNR, CDR2 FQNEAQ (reference sequence). V was clipped by 2 bases and J by 5 bases, with 10 bases between them. The CDR3 sequence: CASSLRLSDEQYF. Written as DNA, the CDR3 is TGTGCCAGCAGCTTACGGTTAAGCGACGAGCAGTACTTC.